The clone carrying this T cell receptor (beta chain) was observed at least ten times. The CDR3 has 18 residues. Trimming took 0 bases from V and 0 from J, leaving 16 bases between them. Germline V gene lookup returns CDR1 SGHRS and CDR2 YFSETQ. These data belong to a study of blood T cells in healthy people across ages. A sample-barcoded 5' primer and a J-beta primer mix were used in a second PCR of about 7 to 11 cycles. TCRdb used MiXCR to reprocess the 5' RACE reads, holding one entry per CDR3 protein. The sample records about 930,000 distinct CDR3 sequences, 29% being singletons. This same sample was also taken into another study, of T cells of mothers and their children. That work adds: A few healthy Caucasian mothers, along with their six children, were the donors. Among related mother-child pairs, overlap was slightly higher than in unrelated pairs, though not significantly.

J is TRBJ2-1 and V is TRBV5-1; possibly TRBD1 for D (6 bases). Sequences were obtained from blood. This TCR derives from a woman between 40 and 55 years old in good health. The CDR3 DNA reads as TGCGCCAGCAGCTTGGGCCGGGACACTGTAAGCTCCTACAATGAGCAGTTCTTC. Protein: CASSLGRDTVSSYNEQFF.